This T cell receptor (beta chain) was recovered during a study of blood T cells in healthy people across ages. The CDR3 loop spans 15 amino acids. The V end was cut by 3 bases, the J end by 3 bases, with 14 bases between. Germline CDR1 reads SGHVS; CDR2 reads FNYEAQ. For the second PCR, which ran for about 7 to 11 cycles, a sample-barcoded 5' primer and a J-beta primer mix were used. One entry per CDR3 protein results from TCRdb running MiXCR on the 5' RACE reads. The sample lists 700,000 to 850,000 distinct CDR3 sequences, approximately 35% occurring once. Each sample yielded at least 5.5 micrograms of PBMC total RNA. The sample holds a few counts of this clonotype. Its target is unknown. General study findings and limits: Greater diversity and more naive CD4+ cells were seen in long-lived donors than in aged donors. The authors considered diversity estimates from one million T cells to be underestimates.

The chain employs TRBV7-6 and TRBJ1-1; D call uncertain. Sequencing was done on a sample of blood. The source is a man between 18 and 29 years old in good health. CDR3 loop: CASSFPERADTEAFF. DNA of the CDR3: TGTGCCAGCAGCTTCCCAGAGAGAGCGGACACTGAAGCTTTCTTT.